Detailed here is one T cell receptor (beta chain). Its antigen remains unknown. Trimming removed 3 bases at V and 5 bases at J, with 10 bases between. The CDR3 length is 13 residues. The germline gives CDR1 MDHEN, CDR2 SYDVKM. Brentuximab vedotin exposure varied among the patients, all of whom had relapsed after autologous stem cell transplantation. Thawed PBMCs were subjected to magnetic negative selection, which yielded isolated CD8+ T cells. Patients had relapsed/refractory classical Hodgkin lymphoma with complete response, partial response or progressive disease as best response. These data belong to a study of PD-1 blockade in classical Hodgkin lymphoma. The study's findings and limits: By C4D1 there was a significant rise in CD4+ TCR diversity but not in CD8+ TCR diversity.

Profiled with immunoSEQ multiplex PCR; TCRdb holds only in-frame clones, not every one. The sample holds about 27,000 clones, approximately 86% seen once. The sequence was collected from a human donor with classical Hodgkin lymphoma. Sequenced here: CD8+ T cells from blood, sampled at baseline. V and J are TRBV28 and TRBJ2-5; D might be TRBD1 or TRBD2, each matching 5 bases. Here the CDR3 reads CASSLRGSETQYF. The CDR3 DNA is TGTGCCAGCAGTTTGAGGGGAAGCGAGACCCAGTACTTC. Full variable domain (missing parts from reference TRBV28 and TRBJ2-5): DVKVTQSSRYLVKRTGEKVFLECVQDMDHENMFWYRQDPGLGLRLIYFSYDVKMKEKGDIPEGYSVSREKKERFSLILESASTNQTSMYLCASSLRGSETQYFGPGTRLLVL.